This is a list of T cell receptor beta chains from one sample in a study of blood T cell repertoires in COVID-19. Clones were sequenced by immunoSEQ multiplex PCR, and TCRdb holds only the in-frame ones, with some missing. Altogether about 150,000 clones are present, about 85% being singletons, with the ten largest covering 6.5% to 7.5%. The specimen sequenced was peripheral blood. All receptors derive from a man aged 80 or over with COVID-19, enrolled during active disease. Both conserved end residues are part of each CDR3. D genes are given only for firm matches.

D | V | CDR3
TRBD1 | TRBV5-4 | CASSLSQGRTEAFF
TRBD1 | TRBV7-6 | CASSQTGSETGELFF
. | TRBV6-4 | CASSEMEGAEAFF
TRBD1 | TRBV19 | CASSIAQGAIYNEQFF
. | TRBV10-2 | CASSGGTNTGELFF
TRBD1 | TRBV7-8 | CASSGDSRAEAFF
TRBD2 | TRBV6-5 | CASSYSSGGARETQYF
. | TRBV5-6 | CASSLGRGNTEAFF
TRBD1 | TRBV18 | CASSLLGQDGSYEQYF
. | TRBV29-1 | CSVRVGGDNTEAFF
TRBD1 | TRBV18 | CASSSLGQVSYNEQFF
. | TRBV5-1 | CASSLGRETYEQYF
. | TRBV6-5 | CASRSQGALNQPQHF
TRBD1 | TRBV6-5 | CASRPPGQLYGYTF
. | TRBV6-5 | CASKRDLDSNQPQHF
TRBD1 | TRBV6-6 | CAVGQGETQYF
TRBD1 | TRBV27 | CASSFRTGKAFF
. | TRBV6-5 | CASSYSSGVYGYTF
. | TRBV5-4 | CASSLSDTQYF
. | TRBV23-1 | CASGNRVPPCEQYF
. | TRBV24-1 | CATSDSREGVSNQPQHF
. | TRBV28 | CASSLQEGGNTIYF
TRBD1 | TRBV18 | CASSPGDRGGYEQYF
TRBD1 | TRBV11-2 | CASSLDRVYEQYF
. | TRBV18 | CASSPSSYEQYF
. | TRBV18 | CASSSRTDQTEAFF
TRBD1 | TRBV6-6 | CASSPGQGGNYGYTF
. | TRBV19 | CASSIGGTYNEKLFF
TRBD1 | TRBV11-2 | CASSLLRGTGNTGELFF
. | TRBV19 | CASSPPSSSRSNQPQHF
TRBD1 | TRBV7-9 | CASSDWTGGNEKLFF
. | TRBV12-3/TRBV12-4 | CASRGGNQPQHF
. | TRBV7-2 | CASSLEAGLEETQYF
TRBD1 | TRBV2 | CASRLLGQGKTDTQYF
. | TRBV5-1 | CASSSSSSNEKLFF
. | TRBV3-1/TRBV3-2 | CASSQDLGLYNEQFF
. | TRBV7-2 | CASSSWGPTDTQYF
TRBD1 | TRBV4-3 | CASSRDPQGDYGYTF
TRBD1 | TRBV24-1 | CATSDSGTGDNQPQHF
. | TRBV7-8 | CASSRGSGNQPQHF
. | TRBV7-3 | CASSLGGVAGGRGYTF
. | TRBV6-2/TRBV6-3 | CASSSDRRFNYGYTF